The 32 T cell receptor beta chains below all came from one sample that was sequenced in a study of human T cells and chemical hapten exposure. Time point given: pre-sensitization, week 0. Described treatment: therapeutic diphenylcyclopropenone sensitization with weekly scalp DPC. TCRdb itself ran the RACE reads through MiXCR, one entry per CDR3 protein. The repertoire consists of about 98,000 distinct CDR3 sequences, with more than 10% occurring once and the leading ten covering approximately 3.1%. Sequencing was performed on whole blood, taken in connection with sensitization to the hapten diphenylcyclopropenone (DPC). These receptors were obtained from a woman aged 55 to 70 with alopecia areata. Some clones in this sample may be carry-over from other donors' samples.

Many counts were recorded for this clonotype. The chain has TRBV6-5 and TRBJ1-2; TRBD1 might be the D (6 bases). Deletions cut 8 bases from V and 4 bases from J, with 14 bases between. This CDR3 is built from 13 residues. CDR1 is MNHEY, CDR2 SVGAGI, per germline. As DNA, the CDR3 is TGTGCCAGCCGATGGGGGCCCACCTATGGCTACACCTTC. Its protein is CASRWGPTYGYTF.

A note on this clonotype: The junction departs from the called germline gene at one end, perhaps through a read error. The rearrangement joins TRBV7-9 to TRBJ2-6; 9 nucleotides align to TRBD1. Germline lookup yields CDR1 SEHNR and CDR2 FQNEAQ (reference sequence). The CDR3 consists of 19 residues. This chain's CDR3 is CASTPWTGVILSGANVLIF. CDR3 coding DNA: TGTGCCAGCACCCCTTGGACAGGGGTTATACTCTCTGGGGCCAACGTCCTGATTTTC.

The rearrangement links TRBV10-3 to TRBJ1-5; D is perhaps TRBD1 (6 bases). Germline-derived CDR1 and CDR2 are ENHRY and SYGVKD. This CDR3 is 15 amino acids long. Trimming took 4 bases from V and 7 from J, leaving 17 bases between them. For the CDR3, the DNA is TGTGCCATCAGTGCAAACACAGGGCCAGGCCAGCCCCAGCATTTT. This codes for CAISANTGPGQPQHF.

V and J are TRBV30 and TRBJ2-5, with D unresolved. This CDR3 region has 11 residues. The V end lost 4 bases, the J end lost 5 bases, and 8 bases lay between the germline ends. CDR1 and CDR2 from the germline V gene are GTSNPN and SVGIG (reference sequence). DNA for the CDR3: TGTGCCTGGACTCTGACGGAGACCCAGTACTTC. This sequence encodes CAWTLTETQYF.

In this sample, this clonotype turned up many times. The genes are TRBV19 and TRBJ2-5, with 11 positions matching TRBD1. Per the germline V gene, CDR1 is LNHDA and CDR2 is SQIVND (reference sequence). The CDR3 consists of 16 residues. The trim removed 3 bases at V and 3 bases at J, leaving 6 bases unmatched. CDR3 protein: CASSMRTGGKKETQYF. The CDR3 DNA reads as TGTGCCAGTAGTATGAGGACAGGGGGCAAGAAAGAGACCCAGTACTTC.

This clonotype was recorded at least ten times. The chain carries TRBV7-6 and TRBJ2-2, with a tentative D call TRBD2 (5 bases). This CDR3 has 14 amino acids. In germline, CDR1 is SGHVS, CDR2 FNYEAQ. Between the trimmed V and J ends, which lost 3 bases and 3 bases, there was a span of 8 bases. As DNA, the CDR3 is TGTGCCAGCAGCTTCCGGGGAGACACCGGGGAGCTGTTTTTT. This sequence encodes CASSFRGDTGELFF.

This sequence joins TRBV20-1 and TRBJ2-3, with a tentative D call TRBD2 (5 bases). CDR3 length: 16 residues. CDR1 DFQATT and CDR2 SNEGSKA come from the germline V gene (reference sequence). V lost 6 bases, J lost 1 base, and 20 bases lay in between. The CDR3 here is CSARTLGYVGTDTQYF. The CDR3 DNA reads as TGCAGTGCGAGGACTTTGGGCTACGTTGGCACAGATACGCAGTATTTT.

This clonotype was detected only a few times. The genes are TRBV10-1 and TRBJ2-1, with 8 bases that match TRBD1. CDR3 size: 14 residues. The germline V gene has CDR1 WNHNN and CDR2 SYGVQD (reference sequence). V shed 6 bases, J shed 5 bases, and the junction held 6 bases outside the gene matches. CDR3 loop: CASSRQGSNNEQFF. In DNA, the CDR3 is TGCGCCAGCAGCAGACAGGGGTCGAACAATGAGCAGTTCTTC.

On this clonotype itself: Given a much more abundant clone one base away, this may be a read error. The chain couples TRBV15 to TRBJ1-2; 7 bases match TRBD1. The CDR3 contains 14 residues. Germline assignment: CDR1 LNHNV and CDR2 YYDKDF (reference sequence). The CDR3 nucleotides are TGTACCACCAGCAGGGGGGCCGATTCCTATGGCTACACCTTC. This encodes CTTSRGADSYGYTF.

This clonotype has ten or more counts. The chain combines TRBV6-5 with TRBJ1-2; 8 bases match TRBD1. This CDR3 spans 15 amino acids. The germline V gene has CDR1 MNHEY and CDR2 SVGAGI. Losses at the gene ends were 5 bases for V and 6 bases for J; bases not matched to a gene: 11. The CDR3 DNA follows: TGTGCCAGCAGTCCACAAGTGGACAGGGCCAATGGCTACACCTTC. It is translated as CASSPQVDRANGYTF.

The rearrangement joins TRBV28 to TRBJ2-7, with D possibly matching TRBD1 (6 bases). This CDR3 comprises 12 residues. Trimming removed 2 bases from V and 6 bases from J, with 8 bases in between. Per germline, CDR1 MDHEN and CDR2 SYDVKM. The CDR3 sequence: CASSLGGREQYF. The DNA for the CDR3 is TGTGCCAGCAGTTTAGGGGGCCGCGAGCAGTACTTC.

This clonotype was detected ten times or more. This chain links TRBV7-3 with TRBJ2-3; D is uncertain. The CDR3 length is 12 residues. CDR1 SGHTA and CDR2 FQGTGA come from the germline V gene. V lost 4 bases, J lost 2 bases, and 4 bases lay in between. The CDR3 DNA follows: TGTGCCAGCAGCTCCAACACAGATACGCAGTATTTT. Its translation: CASSSNTDTQYF.

This clonotype was recorded at least ten times. CDR3 DNA: TGTGCCAGCAGCCGCCGGGACAGGGGTTTTGGAAACACCATATATTTT. Translating it yields CASSRRDRGFGNTIYF. The chain uses TRBV5-4 and TRBJ1-3; 10 positions match TRBD1. The CDR3 length is 16 residues. J gave up 3 bases and V 4 bases, and 7 bases lay outside the gene matches. CDR1 is SGHNT, CDR2 YYREEE, per germline (reference sequence).

This clonotype was seen at least ten times. The rearrangement uses TRBV4-1 and TRBJ2-3; 8 positions match TRBD1. Per the germline V gene, CDR1 is MGHRA and CDR2 is YSYEKL. The CDR3 consists of 16 residues. V lost 3 bases and J lost 2; bases outside the gene matches: 7. The CDR3 DNA sequence: TGCGCCAGCAGCCAGACGGGGACAGGATACACAGATACGCAGTATTTT. Its protein is CASSQTGTGYTDTQYF.

This clonotype showed up just a few times. The V call is TRBV5-1, the J call TRBJ2-4, with D maybe TRBD2 (6 bases). V was shortened by 4 bases and J by 5 bases, with 19 bases between the two germline ends. The CDR3 extends over 16 amino acids. In germline, CDR1 is SGHRS, CDR2 YFSETQ. CDR3 DNA: TGCGCCAGCAGCCCGGACGGGACTCCACCCCAAAACATTCAGTACTTC. This sequence encodes CASSPDGTPPQNIQYF.

This clonotype was observed a handful of times. The chain has TRBV30 and TRBJ1-1; D is ambiguous. This CDR3 has 14 residues. Looked up from germline, CDR1 is GTSNPN and CDR2 is SVGIG (reference sequence). Trimming shortened V by 5 bases and J by 0 bases, and 13 bases separated the two germline ends. The chain's CDR3 is CAWVKRYMNTEAFF. Written as DNA, the CDR3 is TGTGCCTGGGTGAAAAGATACATGAACACTGAAGCTTTCTTT.

This clonotype was found a few times. The rearrangement joins TRBV5-5 to TRBJ1-1, with D tentatively TRBD1 (5 bases). Germline CDR1 is SGHKS and CDR2 is YYEKEE (reference sequence). The CDR3 is 14 residues long. Trimming took 4 bases from V and 9 from J, leaving 19 bases between them. This chain's CDR3 is CASSTDSGAGQAFF. CDR3 sequence (DNA): TGTGCCAGCAGCACCGATAGCGGGGCAGGGCAAGCTTTCTTT.

This clonotype was detected a few times. The gene calls are TRBV12-3 or TRBV12-4 and TRBJ2-7; tentative D call: TRBD2 (5 bases). The CDR3 runs to 14 residues. Trimming left V 3 bases short and J 7 bases short, with 16 bases between. CDR3 sequence: CASSFVRGFREQYF. The CDR3 DNA reads as TGTGCCAGCAGTTTTGTTCGAGGGTTTCGGGAGCAGTACTTC.

This clonotype was detected many times. V gene TRBV18 combines with J gene TRBJ1-5, with D unclear. The V gene lost 3 bases and the J gene lost 2 bases, with 5 bases spanning the gap. Germline values: CDR1 KGHSH, CDR2 LQKENI. The CDR3 is 13 amino acids. The CDR3: CASSPGRNQPQHF. Written as DNA, the CDR3 is TGTGCCAGCTCACCGGGCCGCAATCAGCCCCAGCATTTT.

This clonotype was found many times. The CDR3, as DNA: TGTGCCAGCAGAGACCGAGACAGGGCCGACGAGCAGTACTTC. Residues: CASRDRDRADEQYF. J is TRBJ2-7 and V is TRBV6-6, with TRBD1 identical over 7 bases. CDR1 is MNHNY and CDR2 is SVGAGI in the germline V gene (reference sequence). The CDR3 length is 14 residues. V shed 6 bases and J 5 bases; nucleotides not matched to a gene: 10.

This clonotype occurred a few times. J is TRBJ2-1 and V is TRBV4-2; possibly TRBD1 for D (5 bases). Deletions cut 0 bases from V and 9 bases from J, with 21 bases between. The CDR3 is 17 amino acids. Germline CDR1 LGHNA, CDR2 YNFKEQ. The CDR3 DNA reads TGTGCCAGCAGCCAAGATCTTGGGGCCCGGGCGGATATTGAGCAGTTCTTC. It specifies CASSQDLGARADIEQFF.

This clonotype was found many times. The genes are TRBV20-1 and TRBJ2-5; 7 bases line up with TRBD1. Trimming took 6 bases from V and 5 from J; bases not matched to a gene: 6. Germline-derived CDR1 and CDR2 are DFQATT and SNEGSKA (reference sequence). CDR3 length: 12 residues. CDR3 sequence: CSATDRRETQYF. CDR3 sequence (DNA): TGCAGTGCCACGGACAGGCGGGAGACCCAGTACTTC.

There are a few counts of this clonotype. The V call is TRBV5-1, the J call TRBJ1-1; D call uncertain. This CDR3 has 14 residues. V lost 1 base to trimming and J lost 1 base, with 8 bases between them. The germline V gene encodes CDR1 SGHRS and CDR2 YFSETQ. CDR3 nucleotide sequence: TGCGCCAGCAGCTTGTGGGCGTCGAACACTGAAGCTTTCTTT. Amino acid sequence: CASSLWASNTEAFF.

This clonotype was counted between two and nine times. V and J are TRBV18 and TRBJ2-7; D is possibly TRBD1 or TRBD2 (5 bases each). V shed 5 bases and J shed 3 bases, with 17 bases lying between them. CDR1 is KGHSH and CDR2 is LQKENI in the germline V gene. This CDR3 region has 15 residues. In DNA, the CDR3 is TGTGCCAGCTCAGCAGGGTCCGGGGCCCTCTACGAGCAGTACTTC. Translated: CASSAGSGALYEQYF.

The genes are TRBV11-2 and TRBJ2-3, with D perhaps TRBD1 (5 bases). This CDR3 comprises 15 residues. CDR1 SGHAT and CDR2 FQNNGV come from the germline V gene. The V gene lost 6 bases and the J gene lost 2 bases, with 15 bases spanning the gap. The CDR3 is CASRPGNLLTDTQYF. In DNA, the CDR3 is TGTGCCAGCAGACCAGGGAATTTACTCACAGATACGCAGTATTTT.

CDR3 protein: CASSPSNSNQPQHF. In DNA form, the CDR3 reads TGTGCCAGCTCACCTTCAAATAGCAATCAGCCCCAGCATTTT. The chain uses TRBV18 and TRBJ1-5; D not certain. V was pared by 3 bases and J by 0 bases, with 6 bases between. This CDR3 is built from 14 residues. CDR1 and CDR2 (germline): KGHSH, LQKENI. The full variable domain, rest sourced from reference TRBV18 and TRBJ1-5, is NAGVMQNPRHLVRRRGQEARLRCSPMKGHSHVYWYRQLPEEGLKFMVYLQKENIIDESGMPKERFSAEFPKEGPSILRIQQVVRGDSAAYFCASSPSNSNQPQHFGDGTRLSIL.

This clonotype was observed at least ten times. V is TRBV18 and J is TRBJ1-6; 8 nucleotides agree with TRBD1. Germline V gene data show CDR1 as KGHSH and CDR2 as LQKENI. CDR3 length: 13 amino acids. After removal of 8 bases from V and 8 bases from J, the junction contained 5 bases not matched to a gene. CDR3 bases: TGTGCCAGCAGACAGGGGCGGCATTCACCCCTCCACTTT. Amino acids: CASRQGRHSPLHF.

This clonotype was seen more than once but under ten times. The chain carries TRBV7-9 and TRBJ2-7, with a possible D match to TRBD1 (5 bases). The V end lost 5 bases, the J end lost 3 bases, and 8 bases lay between the germline ends. Germline V gene data show CDR1 as SEHNR and CDR2 as FQNEAQ (reference sequence). The CDR3 has 12 amino acids. CDR3 in amino acids: CASSTDSYEQYF. DNA for the CDR3: TGTGCCAGCAGCACCGACAGCTACGAGCAGTACTTC.

In this sample, this clonotype turned up many times. The chain uses TRBV2 and TRBJ1-5, with TRBD1 matching over 8 bases. The V and J ends lost 2 bases and 0 bases, in that order; junction bases with no gene match: 6. CDR3 length equals 17 residues. Germline CDR1 and CDR2: SNHLY and FYNNEI. CDR3 sequence reads: CASSETQGAFSNQPQHF. CDR3 bases: TGTGCCAGCAGTGAAACCCAGGGGGCGTTTAGCAATCAGCCCCAGCATTTT. Variable domain in full (rest from reference TRBV2 and TRBJ1-5): EPEVTQTPSHQVTQMGQEVILRCVPISNHLYFYWYRQILGQKVEFLVSFYNNEISEKSEIFDDQFSVERPDGSNFTLKIRSTKLEDSAMYFCASSETQGAFSNQPQHFGDGTRLSIL.

This clonotype was counted at least ten times. The gene calls are TRBV6-5 and TRBJ2-2, with 7 bases lining up with TRBD1. The J segment lost 0 bases and the V segment lost 6 bases, leaving 4 bases of the junction unmatched. Germline CDR1 MNHEY, CDR2 SVGAGI. CDR3 size: 15 residues. The CDR3: CASRAGTANTGELFF. The CDR3 DNA follows: TGTGCCAGCAGAGCCGGGACAGCGAACACCGGGGAGCTGTTTTTT.

This chain joins TRBV6-5 and TRBJ1-3; D may be TRBD1 (5 bases). Germline V gene sequence: CDR1 MNHEY, CDR2 SVGAGI. CDR3 size: 15 residues. V was shortened by 3 bases and J by 2 bases, with 11 bases between the two germline ends. This CDR3 is CASSYGGITGNTIYF. The CDR3 nucleotides are TGTGCCAGCAGTTATGGGGGGATAACTGGAAACACCATATATTTT.

The rearrangement links TRBV7-3 to TRBJ2-1; 7 nucleotides match TRBD1. V trimming: 6 bases; J trimming: 6 bases; junction bases outside the gene matches: 11. Germline V gene data show CDR1 as SGHTA and CDR2 as FQGTGA. The CDR3 loop spans 15 amino acids. CDR3 coding DNA: TGTGCCAGCAGTCCGTCAGGGGGAACCAGCAATGAGCAGTTCTTC. Protein: CASSPSGGTSNEQFF.